The T cell receptor (beta chain) described here comes from a study of CD8 T cells in ankylosing spondylitis. General study points: Within peripheral blood, clones linked to disease were CD8+ and relatively rare. A motif of several highly homologous TCR beta variants was seen as apparently characteristic of ankylosing spondylitis blood. Significant enrichment of disease-linked clones was reported in matched ankylosing spondylitis synovial fluid.

Points on this clonotype: The target antigen is unknown.

Germline CDR1 and CDR2: SGHRS and YFSETQ. V was trimmed by 4 bases and J by 3 bases, leaving 16 bases between them. This CDR3 is 16 amino acids long. Researchers built TCR beta libraries using quantitative 5'-RACE with molecular barcodes. TCRdb re-analysed the 5' RACE reads in MiXCR, keeping a single row per CDR3 protein. The sample includes about 450,000 distinct CDR3 sequences, about 24% seen only once; the top ten take roughly 1%. This sequence joins TRBV5-1 and TRBJ2-2; D is unclear. This receptor was taken from a male donor with ankylosing spondylitis. The sequenced sample was blood, either unsorted or a sorted T cell fraction (not recorded which). The CDR3 sequence: CASSPTWGRDTGELFF. For the CDR3, the DNA is TGCGCCAGCAGCCCCACCTGGGGTCGCGACACCGGGGAGCTGTTTTTT.